The 21 T cell receptor beta chains in this list originate from one sample, sequenced in a study of blood T cell repertoires in COVID-19. Libraries were prepared by immunoSEQ multiplex PCR; TCRdb keeps only in-frame clonotypes and omits some of them. Of about 140,000 clones listed, around 73% are singletons. Sequenced sample: peripheral blood. These receptor sequences come from a woman aged 50 to 60 with active or convalescent COVID-19.

The chain combines TRBV28 with TRBJ2-3; 8 bases line up with TRBD1. Trimming at V came to 6 bases and at J to 5 bases, leaving 10 bases not matched to a gene. The CDR3 totals 15 residues. The germline V gene encodes CDR1 MDHEN and CDR2 SYDVKM. The CDR3 bases are TGTGCCAGCAGACTCGGACAGGGTGTCAAAGATACGCAGTATTTT. This encodes CASRLGQGVKDTQYF.

This chain connects TRBV7-9 to TRBJ1-2; possible D gene TRBD1, 6 bases. Looked up from germline, CDR1 is SEHNR and CDR2 is FQNEAQ (reference sequence). V was trimmed by 1 base and J by 8 bases, leaving 14 bases between them. The CDR3 contains 14 residues. CDR3: CASSLVGQGKGYTF. DNA for the CDR3: TGTGCCAGCAGCTTAGTCGGGCAGGGGAAAGGCTACACCTTC.

The chain employs TRBV4-3 and TRBJ2-7; D is perhaps TRBD1 (5 bases). The germline V and J ends were trimmed by 0 bases and 1 base, with 7 bases remaining between them. The germline V gene encodes CDR1 LGHNA and CDR2 YSLEER. The CDR3 is 14 residues long. CDR3 bases: TGCGCCAGCAGCCAAGAAAAGGGGTCCTACGAGCAGTACTTC. Residues: CASSQEKGSYEQYF.

The chain carries TRBV20-1 and TRBJ1-6; D remains ambiguous. From germline, CDR1 is DFQATT and CDR2 SNEGSKA (reference sequence). The CDR3 has 14 amino acids. Trimming left V 3 bases short and J 4 bases short, with 10 bases between. CDR3 sequence: CSASLQPYNSPLHF. The DNA of the CDR3 is TGCAGTGCTAGTCTACAGCCATATAATTCACCCCTCCACTTT.

This chain connects TRBV19 to TRBJ1-1; TRBD1 aligns across 8 bases. Trimming cost V 3 bases and J 4 bases; bases outside gene matches: 4. This CDR3 is 14 amino acids long. CDR1 LNHDA and CDR2 SQIVND come from the germline V gene (reference sequence). The CDR3 sequence: CASSITGGGTEAFF. The CDR3 nucleotides are TGTGCCAGTAGTATTACAGGGGGAGGCACTGAAGCTTTCTTT.

The chain uses TRBV3-1 (or the pseudogene TRBV3-2) and TRBJ2-3; D remains ambiguous. Germline V gives CDR1 LGHDT, CDR2 YNNKEL (reference sequence). The CDR3 loop spans 14 amino acids. The ends were cut back, 1 base at V and 6 bases at J, with 11 bases in the middle. The CDR3 DNA is TGTGCCAGCAGCCAAGGACCAAACGGGGATACGCAGTATTTT. It specifies CASSQGPNGDTQYF.

The chain links TRBV7-2 to TRBJ2-7; 12 nucleotides match TRBD2. Germline trimming cut 5 bases from V and 0 bases from J; bases unmatched to any gene: 2. CDR1 is SGHTA and CDR2 is FQGNSA in the germline V gene. This CDR3 is 15 amino acids long. CDR3 DNA sequence: TGTGCCAGCAGCCAACTAGCGGGAGGCTCCTACGAGCAGTACTTC. Translated, it gives CASSQLAGGSYEQYF.

This sequence joins TRBV9 and TRBJ1-1; D gene ambiguous. V dropped 0 bases and J dropped 0 bases, with 12 bases sitting between them. Germline V gene sequence: CDR1 SGDLS, CDR2 YYNGEE. The CDR3 sequence is 16 residues long. The CDR3 DNA is TGTGCCAGCAGCGTAGGGGCGTTCGGGGTGAACACTGAAGCTTTCTTT. Translation gives CASSVGAFGVNTEAFF.

The chain combines TRBV4-3 with TRBJ1-1; the D gene is possibly TRBD1 (6 bases). Trimming shortened V by 3 bases and J by 1 base, and 9 bases separated the two germline ends. This CDR3 has 14 residues. CDR1 and CDR2 (germline): LGHNA, YSLEER. The CDR3 region has the DNA TGCGCCAGCAGCCAGGTGACAGGGAACACTGAAGCTTTCTTT. Protein sequence: CASSQVTGNTEAFF.

CDR3 amino acids: CASSQKLAGGGEELFF. The CDR3 DNA sequence: TGTGCCAGCAGCCAAAAGCTAGCGGGAGGGGGGGAGGAGCTGTTTTTT. The J gene is TRBJ2-2, the V gene TRBV4-2; 12 positions agree with TRBD2. CDR1 is LGHNA, CDR2 YNFKEQ, per germline. Unmatched junction bases numbered 8, after V lost 2 bases and J lost 10 bases. The CDR3 consists of 16 residues.

This clone was counted at least ten times. The J gene is TRBJ2-2, the V gene TRBV4-2; D is perhaps TRBD2 (6 bases). This CDR3 is built from 16 residues. V dropped 0 bases and J dropped 3 bases, with 11 bases sitting between them. Germline V gene data show CDR1 as LGHNA and CDR2 as YNFKEQ. CDR3 in amino acids: CASSQDWGGYTGELFF. The CDR3, as DNA: TGTGCCAGCAGCCAAGACTGGGGAGGATACACCGGGGAGCTGTTTTTT.

In its sample, this clone was seen once. V is TRBV30 and J is TRBJ2-7; no definite D call. This CDR3 has 11 residues. V was clipped by 2 bases and J by 4 bases, with 6 bases between them. Germline V gene sequence: CDR1 GTSNPN, CDR2 SVGIG (reference sequence). The CDR3 sequence is CAWSPGYEQYF. CDR3 DNA sequence: TGTGCCTGGAGTCCGGGTTACGAGCAGTACTTC. The full variable domain, completed using reference TRBV30 and TRBJ2-7, is SQTIHQWPATLVQPVGSPLSLECTVEGTSNPNLYWYRQAAGRGLQLLFYSVGIGQISSEVPQNLSASRPQDRQFILSSKKLLLSDSGFYLCAWSPGYEQYFGPGTRLTVT.

This sequence joins TRBV19 and TRBJ2-5, with 7 bases matching TRBD2. Germline-derived CDR1 and CDR2 are LNHDA and SQIVND (reference sequence). The junction had 8 bases not matched to a gene; V was cut back by 4 bases and J by 3 bases. The CDR3 contains 15 residues. The DNA for the CDR3 is TGTGCCAGTAGTAATTCCGGGACTAACAAAGAGACCCAGTACTTC. Its translation is CASSNSGTNKETQYF.

The chain carries TRBV11-3 and TRBJ2-1; D not certain. The length of the CDR3 is 13 residues. Germline V gene sequence: CDR1 SGHNT, CDR2 YENEEA. With 0 bases removed from V and 5 bases from J, the gap between germline ends came to 5 bases. This CDR3 is CASSLDTDNEQFF. The CDR3 DNA is TGTGCCAGCAGCTTAGATACAGACAATGAGCAGTTCTTC. The full variable domain, its missing parts supplied by reference TRBV11-3 and TRBJ2-1, is EAGVVQSPRYKIIEKKQPVAFWCNPISGHNTLYWYLQNLGQGPELLIRYENEEAVDDSQLPKDRFSAERLKGVDSTLKIQPAELGDSAVYLCASSLDTDNEQFFGPGTRLTVL.

With regard to this clone: Additional DNA sequences in this sample encode the identical CDR3. This chain joins TRBV7-2 and TRBJ2-7; D is unclear. CDR1 and CDR2 (germline): SGHTA, FQGNSA. The ends were cut back, 1 base at V and 4 bases at J, with 8 bases in the middle. CDR3 length equals 13 residues. CDR3 region: CASSLGRTYEQYF. CDR3 DNA sequence: TGTGCCAGCAGCTTAGGCCGCACATACGAGCAGTACTTC.

The chain is built from TRBV3-1 (or the pseudogene TRBV3-2) and TRBJ2-1; 8 bases fit TRBD1. This CDR3 has 16 amino acids. After removal of 1 base from V and 7 bases from J, the junction contained 9 bases not matched to a gene. The V gene's germline CDR1 is LGHDT and CDR2 YNNKEL (reference sequence). In DNA form, the CDR3 reads TGTGCCAGCAGCCAAGTTGGGCAGGGGGCAAGAAATGAGCAGTTCTTC. This gives the protein CASSQVGQGARNEQFF.

The chain recombines TRBV4-2 with TRBJ2-3, with 8 bases matching TRBD1. Germline CDR1 LGHNA, CDR2 YNFKEQ. V lost 0 bases, J lost 0 bases, and 2 bases stayed unmatched. The CDR3 covers 16 residues. The chain's CDR3 is CASSQDRGPSTDTQYF. As DNA, the CDR3 is TGTGCCAGCAGCCAAGACAGGGGGCCTAGCACAGATACGCAGTATTTT.

Only one count was recorded for this clone. This chain joins TRBV18 and TRBJ2-1, with TRBD2 matching over 11 bases. V trimming: 3 bases; J trimming: 2 bases; junction bases outside the gene matches: 15. The CDR3 is made up of 20 amino acids. CDR1 and CDR2 (germline): KGHSH, LQKENI. The CDR3 protein is CASSPGGLAGTPSTYNEQFF. CDR3 DNA sequence: TGTGCCAGCTCACCGGGTGGACTAGCGGGTACACCAAGTACCTACAATGAGCAGTTCTTC.

The J gene is TRBJ1-1, the V gene TRBV6-5; 7 bases are a match to TRBD1. V was clipped by 5 bases and J by 6 bases; unmatched bases: 6. The CDR3 has 13 residues. CDR1 is MNHEY, CDR2 SVGAGI, per germline. CDR3: CASSPDREAEAFF. The CDR3 DNA reads TGTGCCAGCAGTCCAGACAGGGAGGCTGAAGCTTTCTTT.

The chain couples TRBV10-3 to TRBJ2-7, with 11 bases fitting TRBD2. This CDR3 region has 17 residues. The V gene end was trimmed by 4 bases and the J gene end by 2 bases; junction bases not matched to a gene: 10. Germline V lookup: CDR1 ENHRY, CDR2 SYGVKD. CDR3 DNA sequence: TGTGCCATCAGTGGCTCCGGGGAGGGACTAGCGGCCTACGAGCAGTACTTC. Amino acid sequence: CAISGSGEGLAAYEQYF.

This clone was recorded only once. This chain links TRBV11-3 with TRBJ2-3, with a tentative D call TRBD2 (6 bases). This CDR3 has 16 residues. Trimming removed 5 bases at V and 0 bases at J, with 15 bases between. Germline V gene sequence: CDR1 SGHNT, CDR2 YENEEA. In nucleotides, the CDR3 is TGTGCCAGCAGCCCAAATTCGGGGAGGAGCACAGATACGCAGTATTTT. Translating it yields CASSPNSGRSTDTQYF. The whole variable domain, filled in from reference TRBV11-3 and TRBJ2-3, reads EAGVVQSPRYKIIEKKQPVAFWCNPISGHNTLYWYLQNLGQGPELLIRYENEEAVDDSQLPKDRFSAERLKGVDSTLKIQPAELGDSAVYLCASSPNSGRSTDTQYFGPGTRLTVL.